This T cell receptor beta chain was sequenced in a study of T cell clusters in autoimmune cytopenias. The CDR3 runs 17 residues. Germline V lookup: CDR1 MGHRA, CDR2 YSYEKL. Multiplex touch-down PCR amplified TRB using TRB-A and TRB-B pools in one tube. For each CDR3 protein, TCRdb gives one entry from its re-call of the multiplex PCR reads, without DNA. The sample has about 2,000 distinct CDR3 sequences. Notes on this clonotype: What it binds is not known.

General observations from the study: A dominant lymphoma-associated repertoire apparently masked the cluster-lack signature in secondary cytopenia versus chronic lymphocytic leukemia. The T cell clusters came from computational analysis alone and lack functional validation. Primary autoimmune cytopenia patients seemingly lacked the physiological T cell clusters found in healthy donors.

TRB was amplified from about 250 ng of peripheral blood genomic DNA per sample. The specimen sequenced was peripheral blood. V is TRBV4-1 and J is TRBJ2-3; absent DNA, TCRdb's TRBD2 call cannot be checked. The clonotype comes from a human donor with an autoimmune cytopenia or autoimmune hepatitis (not recorded which). The CDR3 spells CASSQYPGTSKGDTQYF.